Below, 2 T cell receptor beta chains from the same sample are listed, as sequenced in a study of T cells in tumors after PD-1 blockade. Only in-frame clones appear in the TCRdb table, and some are missing; sequencing was by immunoSEQ multiplex PCR. The sample records roughly 35,000 clones, 70% to 75% being singletons. Sample: PBMCs, taken after anti-PD-1 treatment. Source of these receptors: a human donor with basal cell carcinoma.

The chain uses TRBV3-1 (or the pseudogene TRBV3-2) and TRBJ2-2; the match to TRBD2 covers 7 bases. V gave up 4 bases and J gave up 0 bases; unmatched junction bases: 11. The CDR3 extends over 18 amino acids. Germline CDR1 reads LGHDT; CDR2 reads YNNKEL (reference sequence). CDR3 sequence (DNA): TGTGCCAGCAGCCCCCCCGGGAGGCTAGGGACGAACACCGGGGAGCTGTTTTTT. Amino acid sequence: CASSPPGRLGTNTGELFF.

The CDR3 protein is CASSQEPSGGADTQYF. The CDR3 region has the DNA TGCGCCAGCAGCCAAGAACCTAGCGGGGGGGCAGATACGCAGTATTTT. The V call is TRBV4-1, the J call TRBJ2-3; 12 bases match TRBD2. In germline, CDR1 is MGHRA, CDR2 YSYEKL. The CDR3 extends over 16 amino acids. V shed 0 bases and J 4 bases; nucleotides not matched to a gene: 2.